The 16 T cell receptor beta chains below all came from one sample that was sequenced in a study of Ad26.COV2.S vaccination and SARS-CoV-2 variants. Sequencing was performed with immunoSEQ multiplex PCR; in TCRdb, only in-frame clones are kept and a portion is missing. The sample has 500,000 or so clones, around 88% seen once. Treatment indicated: around 19 received Ad26.COV2.S at low or high dose, single or two shots; 5 received placebo; per-sample allocation not given. Sampling happened 63 days after the first vaccine or placebo injection. The sequencing here drew on peripheral blood, taken in a trial of Ad26.COV2.S vaccine versus placebo. Receptor source: a person aged 18-60 years who received the Ad26.COV2.S COVID-19 vaccine or a placebo.

V is TRBV28 and J is TRBJ2-2, with TRBD1 matching 8 bases. In germline, CDR1 is MDHEN, CDR2 SYDVKM. The V and J ends lost 7 bases and 7 bases, in that order; junction bases with no gene match: 5. The CDR3 loop spans 13 amino acids. In DNA form, the CDR3 reads TGTGCCAGCATCAGGGGGCAAGTCGGGGAGCTGTTTTTT. This codes for CASIRGQVGELFF.

This sequence joins TRBV5-1 and TRBJ2-1; D gene unclear. This CDR3 region has 14 residues. Between the trimmed V and J ends, which lost 1 base and 7 bases, there was a span of 12 bases. Germline V gives CDR1 SGHRS, CDR2 YFSETQ. Written as DNA, the CDR3 is TGCGCCAGCAGCTTGTTTGGAGAACCGAATGAGCAGTTCTTC. The encoded protein is CASSLFGEPNEQFF. Drawing the rest from reference TRBV5-1 and TRBJ2-1, the complete variable domain is KAGVTQTPRYLIKTRGQQVTLSCSPISGHRSVSWYQQTPGQGLQFLFEYFSETQRNKGNFPGRFSGRQFSNSRSEMNVSTLELGDSALYLCASSLFGEPNEQFFGPGTRLTVL.

This sequence joins TRBV7-2 and TRBJ2-7, with a tentative D call TRBD2 (5 bases). The CDR3 consists of 15 residues. Germline CDR1 reads SGHTA; CDR2 reads FQGNSA. V lost 1 base, J lost 3 bases, and 13 bases lay in between. The CDR3 DNA is TGTGCCAGCAGCTTAGGGACTGCTAATCTCTACGAGCAGTACTTC. It translates to CASSLGTANLYEQYF.

The chain combines TRBV10-3 with TRBJ2-5; 7 bases fit TRBD2. Germline V gene data show CDR1 as ENHRY and CDR2 as SYGVKD. Germline trimming cut 0 bases from V and 5 bases from J; bases unmatched to any gene: 6. The CDR3 has 15 amino acids. The CDR3 spells CAISESPSGGETQYF. The CDR3 DNA reads as TGTGCCATCAGTGAGTCGCCTAGCGGAGGGGAGACCCAGTACTTC.

This sequence joins TRBV5-1 and TRBJ2-1; possible D gene TRBD2, 5 bases. Germline-derived CDR1 and CDR2 are SGHRS and YFSETQ. The V end lost 4 bases, the J end lost 6 bases, and 14 bases lay between the germline ends. The CDR3 extends over 14 amino acids. CDR3 sequence (DNA): TGCGCCAGCAGCCCCCGGGCGGGTCGCAATGAGCAGTTCTTC. It encodes CASSPRAGRNEQFF.

The chain links TRBV19 to TRBJ1-4; tentative D call: TRBD1 (6 bases). The CDR3 extends over 15 amino acids. V lost 4 bases to trimming and J lost 5 bases, with 14 bases between them. Germline assignment: CDR1 LNHDA and CDR2 SQIVND (reference sequence). The CDR3 bases are TGTGCCAGTAGTACCCCCCAGGGGTTGAATGAAAAACTGTTTTTT. Protein sequence: CASSTPQGLNEKLFF.

V is TRBV9 and J is TRBJ1-2, with 9 bases lining up with TRBD1. The CDR3 is 15 residues long. Germline V gene lookup returns CDR1 SGDLS and CDR2 YYNGEE. Trimming cost V 3 bases and J 6 bases; bases outside gene matches: 9. The CDR3 bases are TGTGCCAGCAGCGAGTCCGGACAGGGGCGGAATGGCTACACCTTC. Translated, it gives CASSESGQGRNGYTF.

This sequence joins TRBV27 and TRBJ2-2; D tentatively reads TRBD1 or TRBD2 (6 bases each). CDR1 and CDR2 (germline): MNHEY, SMNVEV (reference sequence). The V and J ends lost 6 bases and 2 bases respectively, with 13 bases between them. The CDR3 has 15 residues. CDR3 sequence: CASSPRGPNTGELFF. DNA for the CDR3: TGTGCCAGCAGCCCTCGGGGGCCAAACACCGGGGAGCTGTTTTTT.

This chain links TRBV19 with TRBJ2-2; tentatively, D is TRBD1 (5 bases). CDR3 length: 15 residues. V was clipped by 5 bases and J by 7 bases, with 17 bases between them. Germline assignment: CDR1 LNHDA and CDR2 SQIVND (reference sequence). The CDR3 region is CASSSLSGLGGELFF. CDR3 in DNA: TGTGCCAGTAGTTCCCTGTCAGGGTTGGGCGGGGAGCTGTTTTTT.

In regard to this clone: Distinct nucleotide sequences in the sample also encode this CDR3. CDR3 coding DNA: TGTGCCACCAGTGCCTCACTAGCGGGTTACAATGAGCAGTTCTTC. It is translated as CATSASLAGYNEQFF. The rearrangement links TRBV24-1 to TRBJ2-1, with TRBD2 matching over 9 bases. Trimming took 5 bases from V and 4 from J; bases not matched to a gene: 5. Germline V gives CDR1 KGHDR, CDR2 SFDVKD. This CDR3 is 15 amino acids long.

The chain uses TRBV5-1 and TRBJ2-7, with 14 bases aligning to TRBD2. Germline assignment: CDR1 SGHRS and CDR2 YFSETQ. The CDR3 is made up of 15 amino acids. After removal of 4 bases from V and 6 bases from J, the junction contained 6 bases not matched to a gene. CDR3 sequence: CASSPGLAGVGEQYF. The CDR3 region has the DNA TGCGCCAGCAGCCCGGGACTAGCGGGAGTGGGCGAGCAGTACTTC.

This clone came up a few times. This chain links TRBV18 with TRBJ1-4; D is undetermined. This CDR3 has 14 residues. The V and J ends lost 3 bases and 11 bases respectively, with 16 bases between them. The germline CDR1 and CDR2 sequences are KGHSH and LQKENI. CDR3 DNA: TGTGCCAGCTCACCCGGGCCCTTGGACGCGAAACTGTTTTTT. It yields the protein CASSPGPLDAKLFF.

The chain combines TRBV6-5 with TRBJ2-7; D is uncertain. The CDR3 covers 11 residues. Trimming left V 10 bases short and J 3 bases short, with 10 bases between. The germline V gene has CDR1 MNHEY and CDR2 SVGAGI. CDR3 DNA sequence: TGTGCCACCACGGACCTCTACGAGCAGTACTTC. Amino acids: CATTDLYEQYF.

The V gene is TRBV28, the J gene TRBJ2-4; a possible D gene is TRBD2 (6 bases). Germline CDR1 and CDR2: MDHEN and SYDVKM. The V end lost 5 bases, the J end lost 8 bases, and 19 bases lay between the germline ends. The CDR3 loop spans 15 amino acids. The CDR3 DNA follows: TGTGCCAGCAGTCCGCGGGACGGGCGCCGGGACATTCAGTACTTC. The encoded protein is CASSPRDGRRDIQYF.

This clone showed up just once. This rearrangement joins TRBV19 to TRBJ1-4; unclear D gene. The V and J ends lost 6 bases and 0 bases respectively, with 14 bases between them. CDR1 and CDR2 (germline): LNHDA, SQIVND (reference sequence). The CDR3 spans 16 residues. The CDR3 nucleotides are TGTGCCAGTAGAAACTTAGGGTTTGCAACTAATGAAAAACTGTTTTTT. This codes for CASRNLGFATNEKLFF.

The genes are TRBV6-5 and TRBJ2-7, with D possibly being TRBD2 (7 bases). The CDR3 covers 15 residues. CDR1 and CDR2 from the germline V gene are MNHEY and SVGAGI. Trimming removed 2 bases at V and 2 bases at J, with 13 bases between. CDR3 in DNA: TGTGCCAGCAGTTACGGGGGCGGGAGAACCTACGAGCAGTACTTC. As protein: CASSYGGGRTYEQYF.